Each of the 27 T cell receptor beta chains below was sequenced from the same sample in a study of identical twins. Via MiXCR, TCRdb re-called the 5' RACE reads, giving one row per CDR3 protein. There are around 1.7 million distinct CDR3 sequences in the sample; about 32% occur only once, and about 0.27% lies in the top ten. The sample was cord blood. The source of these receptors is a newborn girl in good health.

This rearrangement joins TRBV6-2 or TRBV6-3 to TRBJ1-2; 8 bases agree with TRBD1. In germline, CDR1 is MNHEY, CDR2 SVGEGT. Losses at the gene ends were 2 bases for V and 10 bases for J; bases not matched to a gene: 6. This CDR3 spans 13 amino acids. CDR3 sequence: CASSYGTGGVYTF. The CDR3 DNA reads TGTGCCAGCAGTTACGGCACAGGGGGTGTCTACACCTTC.

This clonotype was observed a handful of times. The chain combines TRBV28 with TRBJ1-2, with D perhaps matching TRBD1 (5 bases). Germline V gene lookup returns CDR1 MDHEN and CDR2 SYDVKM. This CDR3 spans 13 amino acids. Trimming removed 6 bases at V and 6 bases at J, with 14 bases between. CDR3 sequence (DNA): TGTGCCAGCAGGGAAGACAGCGCGAATGGCTACACCTTC. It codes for CASREDSANGYTF.

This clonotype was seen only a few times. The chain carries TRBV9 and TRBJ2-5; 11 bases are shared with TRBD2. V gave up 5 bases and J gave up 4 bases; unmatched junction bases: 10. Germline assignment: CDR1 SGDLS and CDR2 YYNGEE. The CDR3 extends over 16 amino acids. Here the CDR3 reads CASSFTSGGGRETQYF. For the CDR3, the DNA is TGTGCCAGCAGTTTTACTAGCGGGGGAGGTAGAGAGACCCAGTACTTC.

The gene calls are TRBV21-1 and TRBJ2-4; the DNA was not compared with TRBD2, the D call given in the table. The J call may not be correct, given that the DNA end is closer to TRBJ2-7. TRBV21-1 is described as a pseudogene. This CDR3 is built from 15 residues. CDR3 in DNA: TGTGCCGGCAGCAAAGAGGGTTCTTCTCGCTACGAGCAGTACTTC. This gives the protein CAGSKEGSSRYEQYF.

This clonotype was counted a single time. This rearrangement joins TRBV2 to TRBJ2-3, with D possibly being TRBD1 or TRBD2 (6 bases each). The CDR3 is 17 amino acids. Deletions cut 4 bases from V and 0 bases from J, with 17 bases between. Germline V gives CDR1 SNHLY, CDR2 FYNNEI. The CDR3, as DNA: TGTGCCAGCAGTGTTACGGGGGCATTCACCAGCACAGATACGCAGTATTTT. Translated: CASSVTGAFTSTDTQYF.

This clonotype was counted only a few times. The CDR3 region has the DNA TGCGCCAGCAGCTTCGAGGTAGAGACCCAGTACTTC. Its translation: CASSFEVETQYF. This chain connects TRBV5-1 to TRBJ2-5; D unclear. V was cut by 2 bases and J by 4 bases, with 6 bases left in between. The CDR3 is made up of 12 amino acids. CDR1 is SGHRS, CDR2 YFSETQ, per germline.

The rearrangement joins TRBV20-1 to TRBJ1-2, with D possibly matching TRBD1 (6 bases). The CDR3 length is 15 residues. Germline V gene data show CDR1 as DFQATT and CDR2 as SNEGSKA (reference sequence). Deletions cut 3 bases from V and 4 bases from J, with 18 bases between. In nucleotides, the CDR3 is TGCAGTGCTAGGCCCAAGGGACAAGGGCGCTATGGCTACACCTTC. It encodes CSARPKGQGRYGYTF.

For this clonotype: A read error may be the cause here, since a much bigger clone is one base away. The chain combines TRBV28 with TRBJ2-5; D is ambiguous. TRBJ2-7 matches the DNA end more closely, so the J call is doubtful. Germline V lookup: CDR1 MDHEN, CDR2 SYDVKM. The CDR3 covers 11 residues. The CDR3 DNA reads TGTGCCAGCAGCGTTCGACACGAGCAGTACTTC. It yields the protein CASSVRHEQYF.

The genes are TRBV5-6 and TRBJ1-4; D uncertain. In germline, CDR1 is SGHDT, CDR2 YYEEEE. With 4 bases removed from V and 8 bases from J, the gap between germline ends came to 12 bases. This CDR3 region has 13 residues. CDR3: CASSGRSGEKLFF. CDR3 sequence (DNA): TGTGCCAGCAGCGGAAGGTCGGGCGAAAAACTGTTTTTT. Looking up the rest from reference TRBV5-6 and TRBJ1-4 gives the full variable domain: DAGVTQSPTHLIKTRGQQVTLRCSPKSGHDTVSWYQQALGQGPQFIFQYYEEEERQRGNFPDRFSGHQFPNYSSELNVNALLLGDSALYLCASSGRSGEKLFFGSGTQLSVL.

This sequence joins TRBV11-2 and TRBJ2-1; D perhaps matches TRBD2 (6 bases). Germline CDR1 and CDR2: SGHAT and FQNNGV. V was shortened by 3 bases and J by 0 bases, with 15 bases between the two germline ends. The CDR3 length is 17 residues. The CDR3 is CASSLRGSGPSYNEQFF. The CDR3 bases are TGTGCCAGCAGCTTGCGAGGTAGCGGCCCCTCCTACAATGAGCAGTTCTTC.

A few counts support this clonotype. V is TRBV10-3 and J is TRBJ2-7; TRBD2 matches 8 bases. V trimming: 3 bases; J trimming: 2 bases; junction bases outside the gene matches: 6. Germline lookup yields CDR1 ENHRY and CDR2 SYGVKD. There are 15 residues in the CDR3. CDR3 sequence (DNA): TGTGCCATCAGTGACCCACTAGCGGCGACCTACGAGCAGTACTTC. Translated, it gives CAISDPLAATYEQYF.

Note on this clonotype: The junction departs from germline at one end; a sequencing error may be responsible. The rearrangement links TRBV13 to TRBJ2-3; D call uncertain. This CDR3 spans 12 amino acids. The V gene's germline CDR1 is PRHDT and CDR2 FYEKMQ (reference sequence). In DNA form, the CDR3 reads TGTGCCAACAGCTTGGTGGGAGATACGCAGTATTTT. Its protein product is CANSLVGDTQYF.

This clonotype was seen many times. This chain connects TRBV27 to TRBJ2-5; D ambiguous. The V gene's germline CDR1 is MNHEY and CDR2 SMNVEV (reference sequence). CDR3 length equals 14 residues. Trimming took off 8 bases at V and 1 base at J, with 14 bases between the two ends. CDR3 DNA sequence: TGTGCCAGCTTGAAATCCGGGTTCCAAGAGACCCAGTACTTC. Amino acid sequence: CASLKSGFQETQYF.

DNA of the CDR3: TGTGCCAGCAGTAGAAGGGGGCCCGGGGCCAACGTCCTGACTTTC. This translates into CASSRRGPGANVLTF. The rearrangement uses TRBV12-3 or TRBV12-4 and TRBJ2-6, with 7 bases aligning to TRBD1. Trimming took 5 bases from V and 4 from J; bases not matched to a gene: 5. The CDR3 totals 15 residues.

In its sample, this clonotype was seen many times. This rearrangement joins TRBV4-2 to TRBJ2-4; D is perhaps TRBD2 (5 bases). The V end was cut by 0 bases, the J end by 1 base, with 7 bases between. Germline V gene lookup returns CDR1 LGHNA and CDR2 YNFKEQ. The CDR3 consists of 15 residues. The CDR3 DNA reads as TGTGCCAGCAGCCAAGACCGAGGGGCCAAAAACATTCAGTACTTC. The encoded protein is CASSQDRGAKNIQYF.

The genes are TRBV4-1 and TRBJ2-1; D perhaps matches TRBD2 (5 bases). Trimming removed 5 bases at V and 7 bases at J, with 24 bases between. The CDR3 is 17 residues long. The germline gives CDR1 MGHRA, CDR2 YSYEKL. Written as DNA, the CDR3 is TGCGCCAGCAGCGCCTATTCTAGCAGAGCAAGAGGTAATGAGCAGTTCTTC. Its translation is CASSAYSSRARGNEQFF.

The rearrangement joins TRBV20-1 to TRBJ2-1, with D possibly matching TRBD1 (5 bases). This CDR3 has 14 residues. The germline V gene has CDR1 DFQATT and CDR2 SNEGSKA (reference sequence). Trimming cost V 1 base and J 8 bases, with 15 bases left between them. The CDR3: CSARAIGASYEQFF. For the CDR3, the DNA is TGCAGTGCTAGAGCGATAGGGGCTTCCTATGAGCAGTTCTTC.

The CDR3 loop is CASSQVPGEGISPLHF. CDR3 coding DNA: TGCGCCAGCAGCCAAGTTCCAGGGGAGGGGATTTCACCCCTCCACTTT. The V call is TRBV4-1, the J call TRBJ1-6; weak D call: TRBD1 (6 bases). The V gene's germline CDR1 is MGHRA and CDR2 YSYEKL. The ends were cut back, 1 base at V and 9 bases at J, with 16 bases in the middle. This CDR3 is built from 16 residues.

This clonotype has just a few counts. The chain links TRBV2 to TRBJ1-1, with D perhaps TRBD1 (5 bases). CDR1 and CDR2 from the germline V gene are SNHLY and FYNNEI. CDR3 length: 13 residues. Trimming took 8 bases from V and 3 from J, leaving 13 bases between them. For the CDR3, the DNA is TGTGCCAGCTCCAGGGTAAGGGACACTGAAGCTTTCTTT. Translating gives CASSRVRDTEAFF.

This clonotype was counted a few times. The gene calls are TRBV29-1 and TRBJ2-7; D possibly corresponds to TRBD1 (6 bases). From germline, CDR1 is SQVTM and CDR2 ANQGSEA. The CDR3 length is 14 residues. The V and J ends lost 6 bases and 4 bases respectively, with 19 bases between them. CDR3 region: CSVGPGHGEYEQYF. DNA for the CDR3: TGCAGCGTCGGACCGGGACACGGGGAGTACGAGCAGTACTTC.

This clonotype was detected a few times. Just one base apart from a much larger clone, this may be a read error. The DNA for the CDR3 is TGTGCCAGCAGCCAAGATCCGGAATACGAGCAGTACTTC. Translating it yields CASSQDPEYEQYF. The chain carries TRBV3-1 and TRBJ2-5, with D unresolved. The J call could be wrong; TRBJ2-7 is a better fit for the DNA end. CDR3 length: 13 amino acids. Germline values: CDR1 LGHDT, CDR2 YNNKEL (reference sequence).

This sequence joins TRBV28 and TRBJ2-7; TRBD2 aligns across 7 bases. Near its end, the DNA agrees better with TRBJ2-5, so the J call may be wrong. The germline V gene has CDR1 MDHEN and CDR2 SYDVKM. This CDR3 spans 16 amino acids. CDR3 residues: CASSLGGARRGKTQYF. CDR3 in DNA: TGTGCCAGCAGTTTAGGAGGTGCTAGGCGGGGGAAGACCCAGTACTTC.

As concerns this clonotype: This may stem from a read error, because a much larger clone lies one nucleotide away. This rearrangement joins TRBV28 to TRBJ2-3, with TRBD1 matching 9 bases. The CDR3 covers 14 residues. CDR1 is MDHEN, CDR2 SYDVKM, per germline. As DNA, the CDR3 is TGTGTCAGCAGTCAGGACAGGGGAGGAGATACGCAGTATTTT. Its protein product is CVSSQDRGGDTQYF.

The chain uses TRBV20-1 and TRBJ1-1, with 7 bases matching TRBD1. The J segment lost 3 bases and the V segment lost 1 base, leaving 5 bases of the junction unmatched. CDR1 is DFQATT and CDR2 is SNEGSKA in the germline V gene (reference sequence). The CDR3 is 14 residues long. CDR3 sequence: CSARALTGDTEAFF. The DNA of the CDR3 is TGCAGTGCTAGAGCCCTCACAGGGGACACTGAAGCTTTCTTT.

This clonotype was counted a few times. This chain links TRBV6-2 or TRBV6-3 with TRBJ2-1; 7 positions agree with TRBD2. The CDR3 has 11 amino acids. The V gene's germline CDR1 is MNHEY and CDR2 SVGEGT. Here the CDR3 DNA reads TGTGCGGCTAGCGGCTACAATGAGCAGTTCTTC. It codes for CAASGYNEQFF.

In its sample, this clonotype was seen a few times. Here the CDR3 reads CASSEGVKRRSTDTQYF. The CDR3 DNA reads TGTGCCAGCAGTGAGGGGGTTAAACGGAGGAGCACAGATACGCAGTATTTT. The rearrangement joins TRBV2 to TRBJ2-3; either TRBD1 or TRBD2 may supply D (5 bases each). The CDR3 is 17 amino acids. Germline V lookup: CDR1 SNHLY, CDR2 FYNNEI. The germline V and J ends were trimmed by 3 bases and 0 bases, with 16 bases remaining between them.

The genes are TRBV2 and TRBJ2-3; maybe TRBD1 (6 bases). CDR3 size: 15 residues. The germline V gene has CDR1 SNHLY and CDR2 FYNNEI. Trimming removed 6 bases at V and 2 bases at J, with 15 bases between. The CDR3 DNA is TGTGCCAGCAGGCCAGGGGCACCACACACAGATACGCAGTATTTT. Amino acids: CASRPGAPHTDTQYF.